One TCR beta chain is described in this entry. This clonotype is classified as hyperexpanded (1% or more). Per-base quality was not reported, and no clone a single base away is much larger than it. Treated celiac disease patients on a gluten-free diet underwent a 14-day oral dietary gluten challenge to study recall of gluten-specific T cells. For lamina propria, live cells were gated as tetramer-binding CD3+ CD8- CD4+ T cells, with CD11c, CD14, CD15, CD19 and CD56 cells excluded. Cells were sorted on an Aria II cell sorter as single cells, and also in bulk when tetramer-positive cells were relatively numerous. From each challenged patient, roughly eight duodenal biopsies were obtained at baseline and on day 14. Cryopreserved lamina propria cell suspensions were obtained from biopsies through removal of epithelium with EDTA, digestion with collagenase, homogenization and filtration. Thawed cells were stained with a pool of PE-conjugated HLA-DQ:gluten tetramers presenting immunodominant gluten epitopes before sorting of tetramer-binding CD4+ T cells.

For CDR1 and CDR2, the germline V gene lists SGHNT and YENEEA. V loses 1 base of germline sequence and J loses 10 bases, and the interval between the two ends is 17 bases. The CDR3 runs 15 amino acids, cysteine and phenylalanine included. Here the CDR3 DNA is all that survives: 45 bases in frame from base 1. The data belong to a study of T cells during gluten challenge in celiac disease (dated by TCRdb to about 2017). Some background on the complete study: For 6 to 8 challenge participants who showed a significant rise in HLA-DQ:gluten tetramer-binding T cells, paired single-cell TCR sequencing was carried out. Blood was collected at baseline, day 6 and day 14 of the challenge, and duodenal biopsies at baseline and day 14. On the Illumina MiSeq, single-cell libraries were sequenced paired-end 250 bp and bulk libraries were sequenced paired-end 300 bp. What the work shows at the level of the full study, not this receptor alone: On day 6, circulating gluten-specific T cells had a lower sample-corrected Shannon diversity, showing that clonal expansion increased. Across 7 patients, about 12-45% of single-cell TCR-alpha/beta clonotypes at the latest time point were also found at baseline, with roughly 51-56% being obtained from bulk data. Circulating gluten-specific T cells peaked on day 6, and the day-6 repertoire appeared to consist largely of expanded preexisting memory clonotypes.

The library was obtained by single-cell sequencing. Sequencer: Illumina MiSeq. Paired single-cell TCR-alpha and TCR-beta sequences were amplified by three nested PCRs with multiplexed primers covering all TRA and TRB V genes. The authors' pipeline ran thus. Selected pRESTO steps were used for read preprocessing, and IMGT/HighV-QUEST was used to assign V, D, J genes and CDR3 junctions. Single cells were kept only if valid singletons with at most three chains, each supported by 100 or more reads. A clonotype was defined by identical paired TCR-alpha/beta nucleotide sequences, and sharing of only roughly 0.18% between patients indicated that cross-contamination was negligible. In samples containing more than 20 cells, repertoire diversity was estimated using a Shannon index corrected for undersampling. In-frame beta chains were kept once TCRdb had trimmed the public reads at Q25 with fastp and called clones with MiXCR. Merged by CDR3 protein, the rows form single entries marked with the most common genes and DNA. The V and J calls, along with clone size, are taken from TCRdb and not from the paper's own processing. This sample lists approximately 170 distinct CDR3 sequences; 45% were detected once. Approximately 59% of the sample is taken by the ten largest.

The TCR sequence derives from a male donor with celiac disease. Here the chain combines TRBV11-3 and TRBJ2-1; TRBD1 could be the D gene, as 6 bases match. Here the sequenced sample was gluten-specific CD4+ T cells sorted from the duodenum using tetramers, taken at baseline or on day 14 of gluten challenge (not recorded which). The sequenced DNA is TGTGCCAGCAGCTTAGGGGGGCCGGATGAATTCGAGCAGTTCTTC. It encodes CASSLGGPDEFEQFF. Reference TRBV11-3 and TRBJ2-1 proteins supply the regions before and after the CDR3; the full variable domain is: EAGVVQSPRYKIIEKKQPVAFWCNPISGHNTLYWYLQNLGQGPELLIRYENEEAVDDSQLPKDRFSAERLKGVDSTLKIQPAELGDSAVYLCASSLGGPDEFEQFFGPGTRLTVL.